A selection of T cell receptor beta chains follows, all from one sample in a study of CD4 T cells in relation to SARS-CoV-2 and coronaviruses. Their antigen targets remain unknown. Here immunoSEQ multiplex PCR was the method, and the copy in TCRdb shows in-frame clones only, minus some. The top ten hold around 3.1% of the sample, which has 25,000 to 35,000 clones, about 70% seen once. Sequencing was done on a sample of memory CD4+ T cells from PBMCs, cultured in vitro. These receptors originate from an adult with COVID-19. Each CDR3 is given with its conserved first and last residue. D genes are given only for firm matches. Size is omitted from some rows. Given values are once, few, many or a class for expanded clones.

>TRBJ2-3|TRBD2|-|TRBV2
CASSEDSGSPDTQYF
TGTGCCAGCAGTGAGGATAGCGGGAGCCCAGATACGCAGTATTTT
>TRBJ2-7|-|few|TRBV6-2/TRBV6-3
CASSNPASRREQYF
TGTGCCAGCAGTAACCCAGCAAGTCGTAGGGAGCAGTACTTC
>TRBJ2-3|TRBD1|once|TRBV24-1
CATSEGGTGLHTQYF
TGTGCCACCAGTGAAGGTGGGACAGGGTTACATACGCAGTATTTT
>TRBJ1-2|TRBD1|-|TRBV3-1/TRBV3-2
CASSPRDSALGYTF
TGTGCCAGCAGCCCCCGGGACAGCGCCCTTGGCTACACCTTC
>TRBJ2-5|-|-|TRBV7-2
CASSFAGQETQYF
TGTGCCAGCAGCTTCGCCGGACAAGAGACCCAGTACTTC
>TRBJ2-3|-|-|TRBV6-1
CASSEQGDTQYF
TGTGCCAGCAGTGAGCAGGGGGATACGCAGTATTTT
>TRBJ2-4|TRBD1|-|TRBV2
CASHQRTGEDIQYF
TGTGCCAGCCACCAAAGGACAGGGGAGGACATTCAGTACTTC
>TRBJ2-5|-|-|TRBV6-2/TRBV6-3
CASTPGRLGWETQYF
TGTGCCAGCACCCCTGGGAGGCTTGGCTGGGAGACCCAGTACTTC
>TRBJ1-5|TRBD1|-|TRBV19
CASSRPQGGRNQPQHF
TGTGCCAGTAGTAGACCACAGGGGGGCCGCAATCAGCCCCAGCATTTT
>TRBJ2-3|-|-|TRBV19
CASSFSAGFGRRSPTDTQYF
TGTGCCAGTAGTTTTTCCGCGGGATTTGGCCGTCGGTCCCCCACAGATACGCAGTATTTT
>TRBJ2-7|TRBD2|-|TRBV4-3
CASSQQSGNPYEQYF
TGCGCCAGCAGCCAACAAAGCGGGAATCCCTACGAGCAGTACTTC
>TRBJ2-6|-|-|TRBV4-1
CASSHRGVGLDRISGANVLTF
TGCGCCAGCAGCCACCGAGGTGTTGGATTGGACAGAATTTCTGGGGCCAACGTCCTGACTTTC
>TRBJ2-5|-|-|TRBV3-1/TRBV3-2
CASSQGVQETQYF
TGTGCCAGCAGCCAAGGCGTCCAAGAGACCCAGTACTTC
>TRBJ2-3|-|-|TRBV9
CASSAAGERSTDTQYF
TGTGCCAGCAGCGCTGCAGGGGAGCGGAGCACAGATACGCAGTATTTT
>TRBJ2-3|TRBD1|-|TRBV4-2
CASSQGGTGVPNTQYF
TGTGCCAGCAGCCAAGGGGGGACAGGAGTACCGAATACGCAGTATTTT
>TRBJ2-7|TRBD2|-|TRBV7-2
CASSPAGTSENYEQYF
TGTGCCAGCAGCCCAGCCGGGACTAGCGAGAACTACGAGCAGTACTTC
>TRBJ2-3|TRBD1|-|TRBV10-3
CAISEPPGQVPSQNTQYF
TGTGCCATCAGTGAGCCCCCCGGACAGGTTCCCTCACAAAATACGCAGTATTTT
>TRBJ2-3|-|-|TRBV11-3
CASSFQGDTQYF
TGTGCCAGCAGCTTCCAAGGGGACACGCAGTATTTT
>TRBJ2-7|TRBD2|-|TRBV11-1
CASSSSGDGYEQYF
TGTGCCAGCAGCTCCAGCGGGGACGGCTACGAGCAGTACTTC
>TRBJ2-7|-|few|TRBV28
CASSWLAYEQYF
TGTGCCAGCAGTTGGCTAGCTTACGAGCAGTACTTC
>TRBJ1-3|TRBD1|few|TRBV10-1
CASRGKGTAPGNTIYF
TGCGCCAGCAGGGGGAAAGGGACAGCGCCTGGAAACACCATATATTTT
>TRBJ2-1|-|-|TRBV24-1
CATSDRTVYNEQFF
TGTGCCACCAGTGACCGGACAGTATACAATGAGCAGTTCTTC
>TRBJ1-1|-|-|TRBV7-9
CASSGSVNTEAFF
TGTGCCAGCAGCGGAAGCGTGAACACTGAAGCTTTCTTT
>TRBJ1-5|-|-|TRBV7-8
CASSLFRGIYSNQPQHF
TGTGCCAGCAGCTTATTTAGGGGCATCTATAGCAATCAGCCCCAGCATTTT
>TRBJ2-6|-|once|TRBV3-1/TRBV3-2
CASSQVHGSGANVLTF
TGTGCCAGCAGCCAAGTTCACGGGTCTGGGGCCAACGTCCTGACTTTC
>TRBJ2-1|TRBD2|once|TRBV19
CASSRLAGGNEQFF
TGTGCCAGTAGTCGGCTAGCGGGAGGGAATGAGCAGTTCTTC
>TRBJ1-1|-|-|TRBV6-6
CASSRNWDTEAFF
TGTGCCAGCAGTCGCAATTGGGACACTGAAGCTTTCTTT
>TRBJ2-1|-|-|TRBV19
CASSNGVPTYNEQFF
TGTGCCAGTAGTAACGGCGTCCCAACCTACAATGAGCAGTTCTTC
>TRBJ2-7|-|-|TRBV9
CASSPSRASYEQYF
TGTGCCAGCAGCCCATCCAGGGCCTCCTACGAGCAGTACTTC
>TRBJ2-1|TRBD2|-|TRBV18
CASSPGLAGGRSYNEQFF
TGTGCCAGCTCACCGGGACTAGCGGGGGGTAGGTCCTACAATGAGCAGTTCTTC
>TRBJ2-7|TRBD1|few|TRBV7-9
CASSDRDRGPLYF
TGTGCCAGCAGCGACCGGGACAGGGGCCCCCTGTACTTC
>TRBJ1-1|-|-|TRBV20-1
CSARGYTEAFF
TGCAGTGCTAGGGGGTACACTGAAGCTTTCTTT
>TRBJ2-3|-|-|TRBV14
CASSRVTGDTQYF
TGTGCCAGCAGCCGTGTTACCGGGGATACGCAGTATTTT
>TRBJ1-3|-|-|TRBV6-2/TRBV6-3
CASSYSSGNTIYF
TGTGCCAGCAGTTACAGCTCTGGAAACACCATATATTTT
>TRBJ2-5|-|-|TRBV19
CASSIDRETQYF
TGTGCCAGTAGTATTGACAGGGAGACCCAGTACTTC
>TRBJ2-3|-|-|TRBV14
CASSQDSGDTQYF
TGTGCCAGCAGCCAAGATTCTGGGGATACGCAGTATTTT
>TRBJ2-7|TRBD2|-|TRBV7-8
CASSLGGASGRIYEQYF
TGTGCCAGCAGCCTAGGGGGGGCTAGCGGGAGAATTTACGAGCAGTACTTC
>TRBJ1-1|-|-|TRBV18
CASSPPGPGAEAFF
TGTGCCAGCTCACCCCCTGGACCAGGGGCCGAAGCTTTCTTT
>TRBJ2-7|TRBD2|-|TRBV18
CASSTSGRNYEQYF
TGTGCCAGCTCTACTAGCGGGAGAAACTACGAGCAGTACTTC
>TRBJ1-5|-|-|TRBV2
CASGNREAISSQHF
TGTGCCAGCGGCAATAGGGAGGCCATTAGTTCCCAGCATTTT
>TRBJ2-7|-|-|TRBV7-3
CASSLSGQTYEQYF
TGTGCCAGCAGCTTATCCGGACAAACCTACGAGCAGTACTTC